Given below is one T cell receptor (beta chain) in context. The CDR3 spans 14 residues. This entry is derived from a study of blood T cell repertoires in COVID-19. Study information: The United States, Italy and Spain provided the acute and convalescent COVID-19 samples. From T cells, B-cell-depleted T cells, or PBMCs came the material, which was cDNA or gDNA.

Assay used: immunoSEQ multiplex PCR; TCRdb lists only in-frame clones, some missing. The table records over 120,000 clones, over 60% of them present only once. V usage is TRBV21-1 and J usage is TRBJ1-5. TRBV21-1 constitutes a pseudogene. The TCR originated in a woman of 80 years or more with active or convalescent COVID-19. Sample: peripheral blood. The CDR3 DNA reads TGTGCCAGAAAAAGCGGGAGAGACGATCAGCCCCAGCATTTT. Its protein product is CARKSGRDDQPQHF.